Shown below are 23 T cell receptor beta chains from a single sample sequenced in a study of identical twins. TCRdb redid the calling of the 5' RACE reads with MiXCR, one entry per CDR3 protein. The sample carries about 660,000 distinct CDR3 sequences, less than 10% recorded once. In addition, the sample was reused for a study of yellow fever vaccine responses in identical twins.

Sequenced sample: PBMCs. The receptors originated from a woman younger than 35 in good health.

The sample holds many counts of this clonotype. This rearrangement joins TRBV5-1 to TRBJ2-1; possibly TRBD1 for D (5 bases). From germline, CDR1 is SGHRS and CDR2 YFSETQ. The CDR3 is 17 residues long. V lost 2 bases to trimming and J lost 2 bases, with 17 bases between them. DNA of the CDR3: TGCGCCAGCAGCTTTTTCTCTGCCAGGGCCCCCTACAATGAGCAGTTCTTC. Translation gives CASSFFSARAPYNEQFF. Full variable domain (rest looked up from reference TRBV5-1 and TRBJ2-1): KAGVTQTPRYLIKTRGQQVTLSCSPISGHRSVSWYQQTPGQGLQFLFEYFSETQRNKGNFPGRFSGRQFSNSRSEMNVSTLELGDSALYLCASSFFSARAPYNEQFFGPGTRLTVL.

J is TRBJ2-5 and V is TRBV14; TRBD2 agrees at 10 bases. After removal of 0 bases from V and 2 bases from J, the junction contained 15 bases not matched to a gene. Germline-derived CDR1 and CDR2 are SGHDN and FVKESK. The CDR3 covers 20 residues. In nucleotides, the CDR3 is TGTGCCAGCAGCCAAGATTGGGATCGGCTAGCGGGAGATGGGCAAGAGACCCAGTACTTC. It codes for CASSQDWDRLAGDGQETQYF. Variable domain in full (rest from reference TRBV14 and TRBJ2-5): EAGVTQFPSHSVIEKGQTVTLRCDPISGHDNLYWYRRVMGKEIKFLLHFVKESKQDESGMPNNRFLAERTGGTYSTLKVQPAELEDSGVYFCASSQDWDRLAGDGQETQYFGPGTRLLVL.

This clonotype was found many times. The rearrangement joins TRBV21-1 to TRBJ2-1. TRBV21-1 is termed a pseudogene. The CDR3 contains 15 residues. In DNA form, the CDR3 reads TGTGCCAGCAGCAAAGCGGCTACTGGAGAAAATGAGCAGTTCTTC. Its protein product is CASSKAATGENEQFF.

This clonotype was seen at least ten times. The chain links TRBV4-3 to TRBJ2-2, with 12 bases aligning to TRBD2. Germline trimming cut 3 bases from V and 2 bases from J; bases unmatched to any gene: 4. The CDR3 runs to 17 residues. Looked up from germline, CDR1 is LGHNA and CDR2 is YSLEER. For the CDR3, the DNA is TGCGCCAGCAGCCAGACGGGACTAGCGGGTAACACCGGGGAGCTGTTTTTT. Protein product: CASSQTGLAGNTGELFF.

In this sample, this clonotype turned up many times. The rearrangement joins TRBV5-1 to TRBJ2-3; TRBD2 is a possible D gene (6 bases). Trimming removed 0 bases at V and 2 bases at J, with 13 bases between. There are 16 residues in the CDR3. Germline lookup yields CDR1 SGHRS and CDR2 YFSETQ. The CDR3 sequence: CASSLASAGITDTQYF. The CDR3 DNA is TGCGCCAGCAGCTTGGCCTCGGCGGGGATCACAGATACGCAGTATTTT.

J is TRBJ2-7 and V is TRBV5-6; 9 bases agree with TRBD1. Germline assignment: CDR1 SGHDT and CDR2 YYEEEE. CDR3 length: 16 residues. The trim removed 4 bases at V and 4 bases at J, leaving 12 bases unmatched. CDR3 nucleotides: TGTGCCAGCAGCAGATTTAACAGGGGGCGCGGGTACGAGCAGTACTTC. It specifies CASSRFNRGRGYEQYF.

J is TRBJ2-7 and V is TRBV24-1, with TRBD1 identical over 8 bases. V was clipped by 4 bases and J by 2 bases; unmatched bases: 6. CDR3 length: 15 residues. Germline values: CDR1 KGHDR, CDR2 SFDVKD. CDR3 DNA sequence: TGTGCCACCAGTGACGCCGGGACAGGAACCTACGAGCAGTACTTC. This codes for CATSDAGTGTYEQYF.

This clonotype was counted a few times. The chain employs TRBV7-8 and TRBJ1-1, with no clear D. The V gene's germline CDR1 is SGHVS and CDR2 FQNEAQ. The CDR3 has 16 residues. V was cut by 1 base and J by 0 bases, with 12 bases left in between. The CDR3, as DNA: TGTGCCAGCAGCTTAGATCGGGCAGTCATGAACACTGAAGCTTTCTTT. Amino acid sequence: CASSLDRAVMNTEAFF.

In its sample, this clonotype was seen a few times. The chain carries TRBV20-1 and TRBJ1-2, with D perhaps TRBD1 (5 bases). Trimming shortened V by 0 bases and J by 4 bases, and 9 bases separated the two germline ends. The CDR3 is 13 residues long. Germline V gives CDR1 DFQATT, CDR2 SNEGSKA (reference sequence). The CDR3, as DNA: TGCAGTGCTAGAGATCTGGGGACCTATGGCTACACCTTC. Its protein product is CSARDLGTYGYTF.

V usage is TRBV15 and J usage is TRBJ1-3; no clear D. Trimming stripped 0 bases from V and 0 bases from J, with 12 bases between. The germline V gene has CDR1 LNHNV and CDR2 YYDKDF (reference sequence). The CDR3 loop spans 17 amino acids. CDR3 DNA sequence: TGTGCCACCAGCAGAGATTTGGGCGGTACCTCTGGAAACACCATATATTTT. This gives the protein CATSRDLGGTSGNTIYF.

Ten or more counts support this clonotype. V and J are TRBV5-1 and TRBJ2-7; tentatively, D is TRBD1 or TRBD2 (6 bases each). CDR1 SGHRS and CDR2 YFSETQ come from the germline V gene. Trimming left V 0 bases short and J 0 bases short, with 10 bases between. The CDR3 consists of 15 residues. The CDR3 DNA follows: TGCGCCAGCAGCTTGGTGGGGGGCGCCTCCTACGAGCAGTACTTC. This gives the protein CASSLVGGASYEQYF.

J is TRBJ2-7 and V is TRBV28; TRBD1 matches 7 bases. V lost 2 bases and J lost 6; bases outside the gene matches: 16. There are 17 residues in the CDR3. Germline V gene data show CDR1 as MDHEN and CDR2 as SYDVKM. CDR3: CASSLSQGVVPLLEQYF. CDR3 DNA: TGTGCCAGCAGTTTAAGTCAGGGGGTAGTCCCGCTACTCGAGCAGTACTTC.

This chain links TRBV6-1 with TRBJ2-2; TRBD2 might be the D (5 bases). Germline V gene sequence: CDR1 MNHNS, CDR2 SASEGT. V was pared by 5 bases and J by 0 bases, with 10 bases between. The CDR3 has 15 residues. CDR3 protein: CASSPLAANTGELFF. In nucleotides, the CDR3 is TGTGCCAGCAGTCCTCTAGCAGCGAACACCGGGGAGCTGTTTTTT.

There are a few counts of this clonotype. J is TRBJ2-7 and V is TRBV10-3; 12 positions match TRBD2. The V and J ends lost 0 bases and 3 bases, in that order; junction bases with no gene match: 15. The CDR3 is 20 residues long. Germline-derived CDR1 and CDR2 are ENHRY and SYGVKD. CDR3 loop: CAISESTASGGAIYDYEQYF. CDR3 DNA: TGTGCCATCAGTGAGTCGACGGCTAGCGGGGGGGCCATTTACGACTACGAGCAGTACTTC.

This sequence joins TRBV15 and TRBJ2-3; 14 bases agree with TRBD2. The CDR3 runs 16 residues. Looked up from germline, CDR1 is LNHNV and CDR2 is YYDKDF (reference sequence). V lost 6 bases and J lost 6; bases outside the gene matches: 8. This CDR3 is CATRRLAGGPSDTQYF. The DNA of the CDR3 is TGTGCCACCAGGAGACTAGCGGGAGGGCCGTCGGATACGCAGTATTTT.

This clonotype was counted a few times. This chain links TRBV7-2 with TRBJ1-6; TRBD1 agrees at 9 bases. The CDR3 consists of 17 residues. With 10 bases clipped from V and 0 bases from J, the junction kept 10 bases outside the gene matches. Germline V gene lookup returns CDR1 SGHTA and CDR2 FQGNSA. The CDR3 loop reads CATSDRGPSSYNSPLHF. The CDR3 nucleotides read TGTGCCACCTCGGACAGGGGCCCCAGCTCCTATAATTCACCCCTCCACTTT.

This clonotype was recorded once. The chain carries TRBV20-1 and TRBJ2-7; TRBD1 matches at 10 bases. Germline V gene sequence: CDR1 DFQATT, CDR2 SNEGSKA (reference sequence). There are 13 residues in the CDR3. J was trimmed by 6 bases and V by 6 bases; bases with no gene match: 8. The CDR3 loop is CSASPDRGLEQYF. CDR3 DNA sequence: TGCAGTGCCTCCCCCGACAGGGGGCTCGAGCAGTACTTC.

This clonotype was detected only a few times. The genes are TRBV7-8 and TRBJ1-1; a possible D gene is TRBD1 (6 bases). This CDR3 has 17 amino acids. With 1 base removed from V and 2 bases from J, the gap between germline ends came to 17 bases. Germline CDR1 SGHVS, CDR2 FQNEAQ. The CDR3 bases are TGTGCCAGCAGCTTAGTGAGGGGGAGGGATCTTAACACTGAAGCTTTCTTT. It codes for CASSLVRGRDLNTEAFF.

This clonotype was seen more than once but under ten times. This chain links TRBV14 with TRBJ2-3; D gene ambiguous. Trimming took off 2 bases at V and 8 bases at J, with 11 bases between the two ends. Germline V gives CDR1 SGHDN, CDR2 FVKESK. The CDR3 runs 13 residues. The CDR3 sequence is CASSQLDVSTQYF. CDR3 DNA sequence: TGTGCCAGCAGCCAACTGGATGTCTCTACGCAGTATTTT.

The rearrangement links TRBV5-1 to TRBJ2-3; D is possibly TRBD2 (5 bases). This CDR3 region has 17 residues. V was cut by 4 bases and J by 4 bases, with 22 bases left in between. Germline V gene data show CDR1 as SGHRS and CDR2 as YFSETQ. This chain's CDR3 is CASSPAGVSARADTQYF. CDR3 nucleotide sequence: TGCGCCAGCAGCCCCGCCGGGGTTAGCGCGAGGGCAGATACGCAGTATTTT.

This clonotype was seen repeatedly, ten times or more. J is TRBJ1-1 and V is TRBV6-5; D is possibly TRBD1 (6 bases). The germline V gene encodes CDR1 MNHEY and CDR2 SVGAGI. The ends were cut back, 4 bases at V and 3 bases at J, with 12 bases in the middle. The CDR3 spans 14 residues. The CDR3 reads CASSSTGFYTEAFF. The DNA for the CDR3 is TGTGCCAGCAGTTCTACAGGGTTCTACACTGAAGCTTTCTTT.

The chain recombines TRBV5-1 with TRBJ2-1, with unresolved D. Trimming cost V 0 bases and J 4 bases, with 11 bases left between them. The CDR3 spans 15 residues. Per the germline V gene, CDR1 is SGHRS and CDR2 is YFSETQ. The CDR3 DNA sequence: TGCGCCAGCAGCTTGGTCTTTCAACAGTACAATGAGCAGTTCTTC. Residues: CASSLVFQQYNEQFF.

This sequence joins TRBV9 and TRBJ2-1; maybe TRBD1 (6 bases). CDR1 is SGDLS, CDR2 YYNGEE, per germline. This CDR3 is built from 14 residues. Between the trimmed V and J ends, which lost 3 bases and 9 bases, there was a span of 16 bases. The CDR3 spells CASSEGETRGEQFF. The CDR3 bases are TGTGCCAGCAGCGAGGGGGAGACACGGGGTGAGCAGTTCTTC.